This entry lists 20 T cell receptor beta chains sequenced from one sample in a study of blood T cell repertoires in COVID-19. The protocol was immunoSEQ multiplex PCR, while the TCRdb copy is restricted to in-frame clones and leaves out a portion. The sample shows some 300,000 clones, 85% to 95% of them seen only once. The sample taken for sequencing was PBMCs or T cells enriched from blood (not recorded which). The receptors derive from a woman in her thirties who had been exposed to COVID-19.

The V and J genes are TRBV27 and TRBJ1-2, with 7 nucleotides matching TRBD1. Trimming at V came to 3 bases and at J to 8 bases, leaving 15 bases not matched to a gene. The CDR3 totals 16 residues. Germline-derived CDR1 and CDR2 are MNHEY and SMNVEV (reference sequence). Here the CDR3 reads CASSFFQGQSRRGYTF. In DNA form, the CDR3 reads TGTGCCAGCAGTTTTTTTCAGGGACAGAGTCGGAGAGGCTACACCTTC.

This clone has just one count. The chain is built from TRBV19 and TRBJ1-3, with 8 bases identical to TRBD1. Trimming removed 5 bases from V and 7 bases from J; junction bases left unmatched: 7. CDR3 length equals 14 residues. The V gene's germline CDR1 is LNHDA and CDR2 SQIVND (reference sequence). The CDR3, as DNA: TGTGCCAGTAGTCGGCCAGGGGGCTGGAACACCATATATTTT. It is translated as CASSRPGGWNTIYF.

The V gene is TRBV13, the J gene TRBJ2-4, with TRBD2 matching 8 bases. The CDR3 sequence is 16 residues long. Germline V CDR1 and CDR2: PRHDT, FYEKMQ (reference sequence). The junction had 5 bases not matched to a gene; V was cut back by 2 bases and J by 2 bases. The CDR3 nucleotides are TGTGCCAGCAGCTTACGGGGGGGATGGTCCAAAAACATTCAGTACTTC. Translation: CASSLRGGWSKNIQYF.

The chain joins TRBV18 to TRBJ2-1; TRBD1 matches at 8 bases. Germline CDR1 reads KGHSH; CDR2 reads LQKENI. This CDR3 is 15 amino acids long. V trimming: 2 bases; J trimming: 3 bases; junction bases outside the gene matches: 3. CDR3: CASSPTGGSYNEQFF. The DNA for the CDR3 is TGTGCCAGCTCACCAACAGGGGGGAGCTACAATGAGCAGTTCTTC.

This sequence joins TRBV2 and TRBJ1-6; tentatively, D is TRBD1 (5 bases). The CDR3 sequence is 14 residues long. Trimming cost V 8 bases and J 7 bases, with 15 bases left between them. CDR1 is SNHLY, CDR2 FYNNEI, per germline. The DNA for the CDR3 is TGTGCCAGCCAAATAGACAGATTAAATTCACCCCTCCACTTT. Its protein is CASQIDRLNSPLHF.

The CDR3 DNA sequence: TGTGCCAGCAGCGTATCACCCAACGGGGACAATGAGCAGTTCTTC. It translates to CASSVSPNGDNEQFF. The J gene is TRBJ2-1, the V gene TRBV9; tentatively, D is TRBD2 (5 bases). The length of the CDR3 is 15 residues. The V gene lost 1 base and the J gene lost 5 bases, with 13 bases spanning the gap. Germline lookup yields CDR1 SGDLS and CDR2 YYNGEE.

This chain links TRBV11-2 with TRBJ1-2, with 10 nucleotides matching TRBD1. V was pared by 3 bases and J by 8 bases, with 9 bases of the junction left unmatched. The CDR3 runs to 15 residues. CDR1 is SGHAT, CDR2 FQNNGV, per germline. In nucleotides, the CDR3 is TGTGCCAGCAGCTTGGCGGGACAGGGGCCGGTGGGCTACACCTTC. This sequence encodes CASSLAGQGPVGYTF. Full variable domain (outside the CDR3, taken from reference TRBV11-2 and TRBJ1-2): EAGVAQSPRYKIIEKRQSVAFWCNPISGHATLYWYQQILGQGPKLLIQFQNNGVVDDSQLPKDRFSAERLKGVDSTLKIQPAKLEDSAVYLCASSLAGQGPVGYTFGSGTRLTVV.

This rearrangement joins TRBV5-1 to TRBJ1-3, with TRBD1 matching 7 bases. Germline CDR1 and CDR2: SGHRS and YFSETQ. The CDR3 is 15 residues long. Trimming took 3 bases from V and 7 from J; bases not matched to a gene: 10. CDR3 loop: CASSSDFGQENTIYF. As DNA, the CDR3 is TGCGCCAGCAGCTCCGACTTCGGACAGGAGAACACCATATATTTT.

The rearrangement joins TRBV11-2 to TRBJ1-1; 8 bases align to TRBD1. V was pared by 10 bases and J by 1 base, with 5 bases of the junction left unmatched. The CDR3 is 13 residues long. Germline V gene sequence: CDR1 SGHAT, CDR2 FQNNGV. The CDR3 sequence: CANPGTGNTEAFF. CDR3 sequence (DNA): TGTGCCAACCCCGGGACAGGGAACACTGAAGCTTTCTTT. Full variable domain (missing parts from reference TRBV11-2 and TRBJ1-1): EAGVAQSPRYKIIEKRQSVAFWCNPISGHATLYWYQQILGQGPKLLIQFQNNGVVDDSQLPKDRFSAERLKGVDSTLKIQPAKLEDSAVYLCANPGTGNTEAFFGQGTRLTVV.

This clone was counted only a few times. This chain joins TRBV6-4 and TRBJ2-1, with TRBD1 matching over 8 bases. The J segment lost 8 bases and the V segment lost 3 bases, leaving 9 bases of the junction unmatched. The CDR3 has 15 residues. Germline CDR1 reads MRHNA; CDR2 reads SNTAGT. The CDR3 nucleotides are TGTGCCAGCAGTGAGCAAAAGACAGGGGTCGATGAGCAGTTCTTC. The encoded protein is CASSEQKTGVDEQFF.

The rearrangement uses TRBV5-4 and TRBJ1-2, with D possibly TRBD1 on 5 matching bases. This CDR3 has 15 residues. Germline CDR1 reads SGHNT; CDR2 reads YYREEE (reference sequence). Trimming shortened V by 2 bases and J by 2 bases, and 13 bases separated the two germline ends. In nucleotides, the CDR3 is TGTGCCAGCAGCTTCAGGGTGGGCCACAACTATGGCTACACCTTC. Amino acid sequence: CASSFRVGHNYGYTF.

The chain couples TRBV14 to TRBJ1-4; D is unclear. The V end lost 2 bases, the J end lost 8 bases, and 18 bases lay between the germline ends. CDR1 SGHDN and CDR2 FVKESK come from the germline V gene. The length of the CDR3 is 16 residues. CDR3 sequence: CASSQTREPLREKLFF. CDR3 bases: TGTGCCAGCAGCCAAACTCGGGAGCCTTTGCGAGAAAAACTGTTTTTT. The full variable domain, with the rest looked up from reference TRBV14 and TRBJ1-4, is EAGVTQFPSHSVIEKGQTVTLRCDPISGHDNLYWYRRVMGKEIKFLLHFVKESKQDESGMPNNRFLAERTGGTYSTLKVQPAELEDSGVYFCASSQTREPLREKLFFGSGTQLSVL.

The chain combines TRBV9 with TRBJ1-2; a possible D gene is TRBD1 (5 bases). Deletions cut 6 bases from V and 2 bases from J, with 14 bases between. Germline V gene data show CDR1 as SGDLS and CDR2 as YYNGEE. This CDR3 has 14 residues. This chain's CDR3 is CASTLGQENYGYTF. CDR3 DNA sequence: TGTGCCAGCACCCTGGGGCAGGAGAACTATGGCTACACCTTC.

V gene TRBV7-9 combines with J gene TRBJ1-1; D call uncertain. The CDR3 loop spans 16 amino acids. Germline assignment: CDR1 SEHNR and CDR2 FQNEAQ (reference sequence). The ends were cut back, 4 bases at V and 4 bases at J, with 19 bases in the middle. For the CDR3, the DNA is TGTGCCAGCAGCTCGCGTCGGGTCTCCGAAGCCACTGAAGCTTTCTTT. Amino acids: CASSSRRVSEATEAFF.

V and J are TRBV23-1 and TRBJ1-5, with TRBD1 matching over 8 bases. TRBV23-1 is treated as an ORF (open reading frame) with a function not yet certain. The CDR3 loop spans 17 amino acids. Losses at the gene ends were 0 bases for V and 6 bases for J; bases not matched to a gene: 10. DNA for the CDR3: TGCGCCAGCAGTCAATCATATCAGGGGGCGTATAGTCAGCCCCAGCATTTT. Amino acid sequence: CASSQSYQGAYSQPQHF.

The chain employs TRBV23-1 and TRBJ2-7; D perhaps matches TRBD1 (6 bases). Being an ORF, TRBV23-1 has a function that is uncertain. Trimming removed 6 bases at V and 3 bases at J, with 15 bases between. The CDR3 contains 14 residues. The CDR3 coding sequence is TGCGCCAGCAGACCTCCGGGACAATTCTACGAGCAGTACTTC. Amino acid sequence: CASRPPGQFYEQYF.

The chain recombines TRBV4-1 with TRBJ2-3, with 13 bases lining up with TRBD2. Germline assignment: CDR1 MGHRA and CDR2 YSYEKL. This CDR3 has 17 residues. Unmatched junction bases numbered 6, after V lost 3 bases and J lost 3 bases. The CDR3 DNA reads TGCGCCAGCAGCCATACGACTAGCGGGGGGTGGACAGATACGCAGTATTTT. It is translated as CASSHTTSGGWTDTQYF.

This clone was detected only a few times. The chain recombines TRBV6-2 or TRBV6-3 with TRBJ2-7; tentatively, D is TRBD2 (6 bases). V gave up 5 bases and J gave up 6 bases, with 14 bases separating them. This CDR3 comprises 13 residues. Germline CDR1 and CDR2: MNHEY and SVGEGT. The CDR3 loop is CASSGGTWAEQYF. CDR3 nucleotide sequence: TGTGCCAGCAGTGGGGGGACTTGGGCCGAGCAGTACTTC.

This clone appeared a single time. V gene TRBV5-1 combines with J gene TRBJ2-3; D is perhaps TRBD1 (5 bases). Germline assignment: CDR1 SGHRS and CDR2 YFSETQ. V was cut by 0 bases and J by 5 bases, with 7 bases left in between. This CDR3 has 13 residues. The CDR3 loop reads CASSLEGQDTQYF. The CDR3 DNA follows: TGCGCCAGCAGCTTGGAGGGGCAAGATACGCAGTATTTT.

A few counts support this clone. V gene TRBV5-4 combines with J gene TRBJ1-3; D remains ambiguous. Germline values: CDR1 SGHNT, CDR2 YYREEE (reference sequence). Between the trimmed V and J ends, which lost 4 bases and 1 base, there was a span of 18 bases. The CDR3 length is 17 residues. In nucleotides, the CDR3 is TGTGCCAGCAGCCCAACTAATTCCTTCGTGTCTGGAAACACCATATATTTT. As protein: CASSPTNSFVSGNTIYF.